These 21 T cell receptor beta chains were sequenced from one sample in a study of T cell responses to AZD1222 COVID-19 vaccine. Clones were sequenced by immunoSEQ multiplex PCR, and TCRdb holds only the in-frame ones, with some missing. The sample holds over 110,000 clones, about 93% seen once. The specimen comprised peripheral blood, sampled on day 0 of AZD1222 vaccination. These receptors were taken from an adult in good health.

For this clone: Other DNA sequences from this sample encode an identical CDR3 as well. J is TRBJ2-3 and V is TRBV29-1, with TRBD2 matching 11 bases. Germline-derived CDR1 and CDR2 are SQVTM and ANQGSEA. Trimming removed 2 bases from V and 3 bases from J; junction bases left unmatched: 4. CDR3 length: 15 residues. CDR3 sequence (DNA): TGCAGCGTTGAAAGGCTAGCGGGAGGAACAGATACGCAGTATTTT. Translated, it gives CSVERLAGGTDTQYF.

CDR3 nucleotide sequence: TGTGCCAGCAGTTCCCGTGCCAGGGGCTCTGCTGGCTACACCTTC. This codes for CASSSRARGSAGYTF. The chain uses TRBV6-5 and TRBJ1-2; possibly TRBD1 for D (6 bases). Germline CDR1 is MNHEY and CDR2 is SVGAGI. The CDR3 spans 15 residues. Trimming pared 4 bases from V and 7 bases from J, leaving 19 bases between.

This chain links TRBV6-5 with TRBJ1-3; D gene unclear. The length of the CDR3 is 14 residues. CDR1 is MNHEY, CDR2 SVGAGI, per germline. Trimming shortened V by 6 bases and J by 4 bases, and 13 bases separated the two germline ends. CDR3 nucleotide sequence: TGTGCCAGCAGATTTATGGGAGAAGGAAACACCATATATTTT. This sequence encodes CASRFMGEGNTIYF.

DNA of the CDR3: TGTGCCAGTAGTCCGAGAGGGGCAGAAAACACCATATATTTT. Its translation: CASSPRGAENTIYF. The chain combines TRBV19 with TRBJ1-3; the D gene is possibly TRBD1 (5 bases). The germline V gene encodes CDR1 LNHDA and CDR2 SQIVND (reference sequence). The CDR3 contains 14 residues. V lost 5 bases and J 6 bases, leaving 14 bases between the germline ends.

This chain uses TRBV7-8 with TRBJ2-2, with 9 bases lining up with TRBD1. The germline V gene encodes CDR1 SGHVS and CDR2 FQNEAQ. Germline trimming cut 6 bases from V and 7 bases from J; bases unmatched to any gene: 3. This CDR3 is built from 13 residues. CDR3 in DNA: TGTGCCAGCAGGGACAGGGGAATCGGGGAGCTGTTTTTT. This encodes CASRDRGIGELFF. Supplemented by reference TRBV7-8 and TRBJ2-2, the full variable domain reads GAGVSQSPRYKVAKRGQDVALRCDPISGHVSLFWYQQALGQGPEFLTYFQNEAQLDKSGLPSDRFFAERPEGSVSTLKIQRTQQEDSAVYLCASRDRGIGELFFGEGSRLTVL.

This clone was counted a few times. The V gene is TRBV6-5, the J gene TRBJ1-1; D unresolved. The length of the CDR3 is 12 residues. V dropped 0 bases and J dropped 3 bases, with 2 bases sitting between them. CDR1 is MNHEY and CDR2 is SVGAGI in the germline V gene. For the CDR3, the DNA is TGTGCCAGCAGTTACTCGGACACTGAAGCTTTCTTT. Translation gives CASSYSDTEAFF.

With respect to this clone: One end of the junction is discordant with germline, which a read error may explain. The CDR3 nucleotides read TGTGCCAGCAGCTGGATGATCAGCGGGGCCGCATCCCTCCCCAACCATCACTTC. It specifies CASSWMISGAASLPNHHF. This chain links TRBV7-2 with TRBJ2-7; 7 nucleotides line up with TRBD2. This CDR3 comprises 18 residues. Germline assignment: CDR1 SGHTA and CDR2 FQGNSA.

The chain recombines TRBV3-1 (or the pseudogene TRBV3-2) with TRBJ1-5; tentative D call: TRBD1 (5 bases). Trimming removed 0 bases at V and 7 bases at J, with 13 bases between. Per the germline V gene, CDR1 is LGHDT and CDR2 is YNNKEL (reference sequence). The CDR3 has 15 amino acids. The CDR3 loop reads CASSQDFSQGQPQHF. The CDR3 DNA follows: TGTGCCAGCAGCCAAGATTTTTCGCAGGGCCAGCCCCAGCATTTT.

The J gene is TRBJ2-7, the V gene TRBV27; 9 nucleotides agree with TRBD2. Germline V gives CDR1 MNHEY, CDR2 SMNVEV (reference sequence). Trimming took 6 bases from V and 5 from J; bases not matched to a gene: 5. The CDR3 totals 13 residues. CDR3 sequence (DNA): TGTGCCAGCAGAATAGCGGGAGCAGACGAGCAGTACTTC. Residues: CASRIAGADEQYF.

The chain uses TRBV4-2 and TRBJ2-7; D not certain. Germline-derived CDR1 and CDR2 are LGHNA and YNFKEQ. The CDR3 runs to 16 residues. The germline V and J ends were trimmed by 4 bases and 2 bases, with 18 bases remaining between them. DNA for the CDR3: TGTGCCAGCAGCCCCTTCACTACTGCGGAGACCTACGAGCAGTACTTC. This codes for CASSPFTTAETYEQYF.

This rearrangement joins TRBV11-2 to TRBJ2-1; TRBD2 agrees at 7 bases. V was pared by 7 bases and J by 5 bases, with 8 bases of the junction left unmatched. Looked up from germline, CDR1 is SGHAT and CDR2 is FQNNGV. This CDR3 comprises 14 residues. Written as DNA, the CDR3 is TGTGCCAGCACCAAATACCGGGAGGACAATGAGCAGTTCTTC. Its translation is CASTKYREDNEQFF.

This chain links TRBV7-2 with TRBJ1-3; D is unclear. CDR3 length: 15 residues. Trimming took off 1 base at V and 4 bases at J, with 11 bases between the two ends. Germline V gene data show CDR1 as SGHTA and CDR2 as FQGNSA. DNA of the CDR3: TGTGCCAGCAGCTTAGTAGGGCTGGGGGGAAACACCATATATTTT. Translated: CASSLVGLGGNTIYF.

V is TRBV6-5 and J is TRBJ1-1; TRBD1 might be the D (5 bases). With 2 bases removed from V and 6 bases from J, the gap between germline ends came to 10 bases. Germline V gene lookup returns CDR1 MNHEY and CDR2 SVGAGI. The CDR3 is made up of 13 amino acids. The CDR3 here is CASSYPGVSEAFF. DNA for the CDR3: TGTGCCAGCAGTTACCCGGGGGTTTCTGAAGCTTTCTTT.

J is TRBJ1-2 and V is TRBV14; D is uncertain. Germline CDR1 reads SGHDN; CDR2 reads FVKESK. The CDR3 sequence is 12 residues long. V shed 3 bases and J shed 4 bases, with 6 bases lying between them. The CDR3 coding sequence is TGTGCCAGCAGCCAGCAGAGCTATGGCTACACCTTC. It specifies CASSQQSYGYTF. The variable domain in full, with the rest retrieved from reference TRBV14 and TRBJ1-2, is EAGVTQFPSHSVIEKGQTVTLRCDPISGHDNLYWYRRVMGKEIKFLLHFVKESKQDESGMPNNRFLAERTGGTYSTLKVQPAELEDSGVYFCASSQQSYGYTFGSGTRLTVV.

This chain uses TRBV5-4 with TRBJ2-7; 10 nucleotides match TRBD2. V shed 4 bases and J 6 bases; nucleotides not matched to a gene: 16. This CDR3 has 17 amino acids. CDR1 SGHNT and CDR2 YYREEE come from the germline V gene (reference sequence). The CDR3 DNA reads TGTGCCAGCAGCCCGGGTGGGGCGCGCCTAGCGGGAGTCGAGCAGTACTTC. As protein: CASSPGGARLAGVEQYF.

This clone showed up just once. This chain links TRBV12-3 or TRBV12-4 with TRBJ1-1; D is possibly TRBD1 (5 bases). The CDR3 contains 12 residues. The germline V and J ends were trimmed by 7 bases and 1 base, with 7 bases remaining between them. The CDR3 bases are TGTGCCAGCACTGACAGGAACACTGAAGCTTTCTTT. The encoded protein is CASTDRNTEAFF.

For this clone: Relative to the germline gene, one junction end is altered; a read error may explain this. V gene TRBV12-3 or TRBV12-4 combines with J gene TRBJ1-1, with TRBD1 identical over 7 bases. The CDR3 extends over 12 amino acids. CDR3 residues: CASSSQRGHGSF. CDR3 DNA sequence: TGTGCCAGCAGTTCGCAAAGGGGGCATGGCTCCTTT.

The chain uses TRBV7-8 and TRBJ2-7; 10 nucleotides agree with TRBD2. J lost 8 bases, V lost 6 bases, and 10 bases had no gene match. Germline values: CDR1 SGHVS, CDR2 FQNEAQ. There are 14 residues in the CDR3. The CDR3, as DNA: TGTGCCAGCAGTACGCCGGGACTAGCGTACAAGCAGTACTTC. Protein sequence: CASSTPGLAYKQYF.

The J gene is TRBJ2-3, the V gene TRBV6-4; 11 bases map to TRBD2. V shed 4 bases, J shed 0 bases, and the junction held 3 bases outside the gene matches. The CDR3 is made up of 16 amino acids. Germline values: CDR1 MRHNA, CDR2 SNTAGT. CDR3 sequence: CASSVLAGASTDTQYF. Written as DNA, the CDR3 is TGTGCCAGCAGTGTACTAGCGGGGGCCAGCACAGATACGCAGTATTTT.

J is TRBJ2-5 and V is TRBV18; D unclear. Trimming removed 3 bases at V and 1 base at J, with 9 bases between. The CDR3 consists of 14 residues. Germline CDR1 reads KGHSH; CDR2 reads LQKENI. The DNA of the CDR3 is TGTGCCAGCTCACCCTGGACGGGCCAAGAGACCCAGTACTTC. Protein: CASSPWTGQETQYF.

This sequence joins TRBV27 and TRBJ1-2; D unclear. CDR3 length equals 14 residues. V was clipped by 1 base and J by 8 bases, with 14 bases between them. Germline V gives CDR1 MNHEY, CDR2 SMNVEV (reference sequence). This chain's CDR3 is CASSLLGPPVGYTF. The CDR3 DNA sequence: TGTGCCAGCAGTTTATTAGGACCGCCGGTGGGCTACACCTTC.